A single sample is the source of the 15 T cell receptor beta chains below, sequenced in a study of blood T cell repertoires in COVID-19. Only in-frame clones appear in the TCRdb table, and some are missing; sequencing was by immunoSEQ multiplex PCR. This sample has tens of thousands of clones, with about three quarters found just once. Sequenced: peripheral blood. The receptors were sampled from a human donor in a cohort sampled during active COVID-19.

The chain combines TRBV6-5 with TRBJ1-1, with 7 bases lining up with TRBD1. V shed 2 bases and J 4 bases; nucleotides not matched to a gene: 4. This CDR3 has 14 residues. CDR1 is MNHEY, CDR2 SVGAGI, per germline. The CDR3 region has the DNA TGTGCCAGCAGTTACAGACAGGGTAGCACTGAAGCTTTCTTT. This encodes CASSYRQGSTEAFF.

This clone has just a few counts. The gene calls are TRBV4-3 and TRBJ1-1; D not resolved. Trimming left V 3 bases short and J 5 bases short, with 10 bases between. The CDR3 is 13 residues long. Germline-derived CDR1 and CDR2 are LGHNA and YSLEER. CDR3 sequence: CASSQGRLTEAFF. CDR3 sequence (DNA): TGCGCCAGCAGCCAGGGGAGGTTGACTGAAGCTTTCTTT.

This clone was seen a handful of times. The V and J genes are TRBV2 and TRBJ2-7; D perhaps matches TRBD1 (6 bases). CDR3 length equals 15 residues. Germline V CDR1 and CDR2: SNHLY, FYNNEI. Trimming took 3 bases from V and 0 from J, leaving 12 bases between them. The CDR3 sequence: CASSDRGPPSYEQYF. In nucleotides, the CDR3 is TGTGCCAGCAGTGACAGGGGCCCACCCTCCTACGAGCAGTACTTC.

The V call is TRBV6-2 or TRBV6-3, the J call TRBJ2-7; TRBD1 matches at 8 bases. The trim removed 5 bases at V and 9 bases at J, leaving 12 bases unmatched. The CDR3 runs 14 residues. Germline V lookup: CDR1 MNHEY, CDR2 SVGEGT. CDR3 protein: CASSRRDRNPGQYF. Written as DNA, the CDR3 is TGTGCCAGCAGTCGCCGGGACAGGAATCCCGGGCAGTACTTC.

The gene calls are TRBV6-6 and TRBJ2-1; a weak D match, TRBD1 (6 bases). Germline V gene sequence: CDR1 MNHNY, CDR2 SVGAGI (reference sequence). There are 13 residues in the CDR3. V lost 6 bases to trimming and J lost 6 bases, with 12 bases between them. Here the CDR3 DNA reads TGTGCCAGCAGCTTATTAGGGGGCAATGAGCAGTTCTTC. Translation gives CASSLLGGNEQFF.

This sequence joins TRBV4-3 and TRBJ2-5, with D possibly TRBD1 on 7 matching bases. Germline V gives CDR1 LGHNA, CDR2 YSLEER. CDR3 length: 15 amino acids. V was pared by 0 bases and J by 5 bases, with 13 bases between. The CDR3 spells CASSQDPGGLETQYF. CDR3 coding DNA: TGCGCCAGCAGCCAAGATCCAGGGGGGTTGGAGACCCAGTACTTC.

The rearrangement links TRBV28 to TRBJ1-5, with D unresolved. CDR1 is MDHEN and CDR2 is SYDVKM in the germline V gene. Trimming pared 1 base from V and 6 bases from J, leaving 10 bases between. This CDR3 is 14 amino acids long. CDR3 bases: TGTGCCAGCAGTTTATCCAGAAAATCTCAGCCCCAGCATTTT. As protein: CASSLSRKSQPQHF.

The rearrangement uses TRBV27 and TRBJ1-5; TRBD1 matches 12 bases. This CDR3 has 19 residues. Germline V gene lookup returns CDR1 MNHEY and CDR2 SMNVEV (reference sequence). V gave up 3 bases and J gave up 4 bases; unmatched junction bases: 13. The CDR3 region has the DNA TGTGCCAGCAGTTTGGCCGGGACAGGGGGCGGTTTGGGTAATCAGCCCCAGCATTTT. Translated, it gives CASSLAGTGGGLGNQPQHF.

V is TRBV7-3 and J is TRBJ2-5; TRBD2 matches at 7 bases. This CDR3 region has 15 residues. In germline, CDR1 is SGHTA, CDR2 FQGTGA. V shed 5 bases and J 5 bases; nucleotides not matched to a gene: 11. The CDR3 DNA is TGTGCCAGCAGCCCCAAAGGAAGGGGAGGGGAGACCCAGTACTTC. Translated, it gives CASSPKGRGGETQYF.

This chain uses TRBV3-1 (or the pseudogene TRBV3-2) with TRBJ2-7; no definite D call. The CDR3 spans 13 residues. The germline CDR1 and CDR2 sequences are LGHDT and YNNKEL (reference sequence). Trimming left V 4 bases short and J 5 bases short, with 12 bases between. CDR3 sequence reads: CASSLGQMDEQYF. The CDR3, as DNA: TGTGCCAGCAGCCTTGGTCAGATGGACGAGCAGTACTTC.

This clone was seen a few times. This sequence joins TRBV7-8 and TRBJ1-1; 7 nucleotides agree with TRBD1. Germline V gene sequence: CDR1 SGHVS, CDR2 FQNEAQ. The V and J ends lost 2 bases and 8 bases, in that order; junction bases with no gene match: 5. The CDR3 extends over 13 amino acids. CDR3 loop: CASSLTWTGEAFF. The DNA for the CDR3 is TGTGCCAGCAGCTTAACATGGACAGGAGAAGCTTTCTTT. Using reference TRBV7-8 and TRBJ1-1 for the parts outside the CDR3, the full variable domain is GAGVSQSPRYKVAKRGQDVALRCDPISGHVSLFWYQQALGQGPEFLTYFQNEAQLDKSGLPSDRFFAERPEGSVSTLKIQRTQQEDSAVYLCASSLTWTGEAFFGQGTRLTVV.

As DNA, the CDR3 is TGCGCCAGCAGTGATCCCGGGACTAGCCGCCAGTTCTTC. It translates to CASSDPGTSRQFF. The V and J genes are TRBV10-2 and TRBJ2-1, with TRBD2 identical over 9 bases. This CDR3 has 13 residues. The germline V gene has CDR1 WSHSY and CDR2 SAAADI. V trimming: 3 bases; J trimming: 13 bases; junction bases outside the gene matches: 7.

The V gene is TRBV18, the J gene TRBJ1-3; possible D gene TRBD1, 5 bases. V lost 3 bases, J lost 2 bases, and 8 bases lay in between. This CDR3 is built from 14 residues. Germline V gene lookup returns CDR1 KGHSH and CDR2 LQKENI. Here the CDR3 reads CASSPQGAGNTIYF. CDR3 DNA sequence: TGTGCCAGCTCACCTCAGGGCGCTGGAAACACCATATATTTT.

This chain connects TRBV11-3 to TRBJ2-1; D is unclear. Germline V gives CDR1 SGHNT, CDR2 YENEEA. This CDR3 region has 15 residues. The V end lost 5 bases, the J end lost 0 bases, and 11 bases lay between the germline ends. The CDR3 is CASSLDPSSYNEQFF. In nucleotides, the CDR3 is TGTGCCAGCAGCCTCGATCCGAGCTCCTACAATGAGCAGTTCTTC.

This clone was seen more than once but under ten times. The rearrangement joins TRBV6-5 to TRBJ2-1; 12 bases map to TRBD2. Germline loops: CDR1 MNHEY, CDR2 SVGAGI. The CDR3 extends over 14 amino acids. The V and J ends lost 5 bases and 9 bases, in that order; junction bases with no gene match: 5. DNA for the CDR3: TGTGCCAGCAGTAGACTAGCGGGAGAGGGTGAGCAGTTCTTC. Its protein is CASSRLAGEGEQFF.